The rows below give T cell receptor beta chains drawn from one sample of a study of vaccination effects on CD4 cells after COVID-19. Sequencing was performed with immunoSEQ multiplex PCR; in TCRdb, only in-frame clones are kept and a portion is missing. The data hold around 22,000 clones, with roughly 72% observed a single time. Antigen specificity for these receptors is unknown. Material: CD4+ T cells from PBMCs cultured with HCoV-NL63 spike peptides, obtained after COVID-19 vaccination. The receptors here all came from a human donor who received a COVID-19 vaccine. Both conserved end residues are part of each CDR3. Each record gives: V gene, D gene, J gene, clone size, CDR3 DNA, CDR3 protein. A D gene is named only where the DNA matches it firmly. Not every row has a clone size; where given, it reads once, few, many or a size class.

>TRBV6-5|.|TRBJ2-1|few
TGTGCCAGCAGCAAGGTGGGGGCCAATGAGCAGTTCTTC
CASSKVGANEQFF
>TRBV3-1/TRBV3-2|TRBD1|TRBJ2-7|few
TGTGCCAGCAGCCTGGACAGGCCCTCCCCAGAGCAGTACTTC
CASSLDRPSPEQYF
>TRBV4-1|.|TRBJ1-6|.
TGCGCCAGCAGCCAACTCGACATGGGATTTATTGGCTCACCCCTCCACTTT
CASSQLDMGFIGSPLHF
>TRBV3-1/TRBV3-2|.|TRBJ2-4|few
TGTGCCAGCAGCCAAGGAACGGGACCGCAAAACATTCAGTACTTC
CASSQGTGPQNIQYF
>TRBV10-3|TRBD2|TRBJ2-1|.
TGTGCCATCAGTGAGATACTAGCGGGTGGCTCCTACAATGAGCAGTTCTTC
CAISEILAGGSYNEQFF
>TRBV7-2|TRBD1|TRBJ1-4|.
TGTGCCAGCAGCTTCCAGGGGGGACGGGGTGAAAAACTGTTTTTT
CASSFQGGRGEKLFF
>TRBV10-3|.|TRBJ2-7|.
TGTGCCATCAGTGAGTCTGGCGGGGTCTACGAGCAGTACTTC
CAISESGGVYEQYF
>TRBV6-5|TRBD1|TRBJ2-3|.
TGTGCCAGCAGGACAGGGGGCACAGATACGCAGTATTTT
CASRTGGTDTQYF
>TRBV3-1/TRBV3-2|.|TRBJ1-3|few
TGTGCCAGCAGCCAAGCCAACACCATATATTTT
CASSQANTIYF
>TRBV6-5|.|TRBJ1-1|.
TGTGCCAGCAGGCTACAGGGAGGATGGACTGAAGCTTTCTTT
CASRLQGGWTEAFF
>TRBV20-1|TRBD2|TRBJ2-3|.
TGCAGTGCTAGTTTACTAGCGGGAGATGAGGCAGATACGCAGTATTTT
CSASLLAGDEADTQYF
>TRBV7-9|TRBD2|TRBJ2-7|.
TGTGCCAGCAGCGCTAGCGGGGGTTCCTACGAGCAGTACTTC
CASSASGGSYEQYF
>TRBV5-1|TRBD2|TRBJ2-7|.
TGCGCCAGCAGCCCCGGGGCAGGACTAGCCTACGAGCAGTACTTC
CASSPGAGLAYEQYF
>TRBV27|.|TRBJ1-5|.
TGTGCCAGCAGTTTATTAGGTGAGGGCAGATTCAATCAGCCCCAGCATTTT
CASSLLGEGRFNQPQHF
>TRBV25-1|.|TRBJ2-7|few
TGTGCCAGCAGCGCGTCAGGGGACGAGCAGTACTTC
CASSASGDEQYF
>TRBV18|TRBD1|TRBJ1-6|.
TGTGCCAGCTCTCTCGACGGGACAGCTAATTCACCCCTCCACTTT
CASSLDGTANSPLHF
>TRBV18|.|TRBJ1-1|.
TGTGCCAGCTCACTCGGAGCGAACACTGAAGCTTTCTTT
CASSLGANTEAFF
>TRBV15|.|TRBJ1-5|once
TGTGCCACCAGCAGATGGCAGTCCAATCAGCCCCAGCATTTT
CATSRWQSNQPQHF
>TRBV2|.|TRBJ1-1|few
TGTGCCAGCAGTAAACAGGGGAACACTGAAGCTTTCTTT
CASSKQGNTEAFF
>TRBV3-1/TRBV3-2|.|TRBJ1-1|.
TGTGCCAGCAGCTCAAAAGGGGGGCACACTGAAGCTTTCTTT
CASSSKGGHTEAFF
>TRBV11-2|.|TRBJ2-2|.
TGTGCCAGCAGTGTGACTAGTGCCGGGGAGCTGTTTTTT
CASSVTSAGELFF
>TRBV2|.|TRBJ1-2|.
TGTGCCAGCAGTGAATCCTACAGGGAGGGCTACACCTTC
CASSESYREGYTF
>TRBV9|.|TRBJ1-1|few
TGTGCCAGCAATGCGGCACAGGTCGAAACTGAAGCTTTCTTT
CASNAAQVETEAFF
>TRBV18|.|TRBJ2-2|few
TGTGCCAGCTCACCTCTATGGCCGGACCGGACCGGGGAGCTGTTTTTT
CASSPLWPDRTGELFF
>TRBV6-5|.|TRBJ2-1|.
TGTGCCAGCAGTTATTGGGAGAACTACAATGAGCAGTTCTTC
CASSYWENYNEQFF
>TRBV19|.|TRBJ1-1|.
TGTGCCAGTAGTATTCACGGCAGCATGAACACTGAAGCTTTCTTT
CASSIHGSMNTEAFF
>TRBV5-4|.|TRBJ1-2|.
TGTGCCAGCAGCCGCGACAGTAACTATGGCTACACCTTC
CASSRDSNYGYTF
>TRBV14|.|TRBJ1-6|.
TGTGCCAGCAGCCAAGCCGGGTTAATCAATTCACCCCTCCACTTT
CASSQAGLINSPLHF
>TRBV29-1|TRBD2|TRBJ2-7|.
TGCAGCGTGACTAGACTAGCGGGGGTCTACGAGCAGTACTTC
CSVTRLAGVYEQYF
>TRBV12-5|TRBD1|TRBJ2-7|.
TGTGCTAGTGGTCCGGGACAGGGGTCCCACGAGCAGTACTTC
CASGPGQGSHEQYF
>TRBV6-1|.|TRBJ1-2|.
TGTGCCAGCAGTGAGCGTATCCGGGACGGAGTGTCTGGCACCTTC
CASSERIRDGVSGTF
>TRBV10-3|TRBD2|TRBJ2-3|large
TGTGCCATCAGTGGGCAACTAGCGACGGGGAGTCCGCAGTATTTT
CAISGQLATGSPQYF
>TRBV3-1/TRBV3-2|.|TRBJ2-5|.
TGTGCCAGCAGCGATGTGGCGACCCAGTACTTC
CASSDVATQYF
>TRBV5-1|.|TRBJ2-3|.
TGCGCCAGCAGCTTGGCCGTGACGGGAGAAGGCCCAGATACGCAGTATTTT
CASSLAVTGEGPDTQYF
>TRBV2|.|TRBJ1-4|.
TGTGCCAGCACTGACGGGCTTCTGGGAGTAAATGAAAAACTGTTTTTT
CASTDGLLGVNEKLFF